A selection of T cell receptor beta chains follows, all from one sample in a study of blood T cell repertoires in COVID-19. Using immunoSEQ multiplex PCR, the repertoire was profiled, and TCRdb retains in-frame clones only, with some absent. The sample consists of around 150,000 clones, 75% to 90% of them appearing once. Sample: peripheral blood. The receptors originated from a man over 45 with active COVID-19. The CDR3 runs from the conserved cysteine through the conserved F or W. The D gene is left open where the match is weak. A clone size is listed for some rows: how often the clone was seen (once, few, many), or a class if it is expanded.

clone_size	d_call	v_call	j_call	cdr3_nt	cdr3_aa
NA	NA	TRBV4-1	TRBJ1-6	TGCGCCAGCAGCCAAGATAGGGACATCTATAATTCACCCCTCCACTTT	CASSQDRDIYNSPLHF
few	NA	TRBV10-2	TRBJ2-7	TGCGCCAGCAGTCTACCCCGACAAGGGGTCCCCTACGAGCAGTACTTC	CASSLPRQGVPYEQYF
NA	TRBD1	TRBV5-6	TRBJ1-5	TGTGCCAGCAGCTTTGGGACAGGGGGTCTTAATCAGCCCCAGCATTTT	CASSFGTGGLNQPQHF
NA	NA	TRBV3-1/TRBV3-2	TRBJ2-7	TGTGCCAGCAGCCTTAAGGGCGGGGAACGGGAGCAGTACTTC	CASSLKGGEREQYF
NA	NA	TRBV7-3	TRBJ2-2	TGTGCCAGCAAGACCCAGGGGACCGGGGAGCTGTTTTTT	CASKTQGTGELFF
NA	TRBD1	TRBV9	TRBJ1-1	TGTGCCAGCAGCCGACAGGGTTACACTGAAGCTTTCTTT	CASSRQGYTEAFF
NA	NA	TRBV2	TRBJ2-2	TGTGCCAGCAGTGTGGTTCCCAGCGGGGAGCTGTTTTTT	CASSVVPSGELFF
once	TRBD1	TRBV18	TRBJ1-1	TGTGCCAGCTCACTCGGGACAGGAAGCTTGAAGAACACTGAAGCTTTCTTT	CASSLGTGSLKNTEAFF
once	TRBD1	TRBV7-8	TRBJ2-7	TGTGCCAGCAGCATCGGGACAGTCTTCTACGAGCAGTACTTC	CASSIGTVFYEQYF
NA	NA	TRBV5-4	TRBJ1-2	TGTGCCAGCAGCCCGGACAGTTCCTATGGCTACACCTTC	CASSPDSSYGYTF
NA	NA	TRBV6-5	TRBJ2-7	TGTGCCAGCGGACGGGGCTCCTACGAGCAGTACTTC	CASGRGSYEQYF
NA	NA	TRBV18	TRBJ1-1	TGTGCCAGCTCATCCTATGGACATAGGAACACTGAAGCTTTCTTT	CASSSYGHRNTEAFF
once	NA	TRBV27	TRBJ2-5	TGTGCCAGCAGACTCGAAGAGACCCAGTACTTC	CASRLEETQYF
few	TRBD1	TRBV19	TRBJ1-5	TGTGCCAGTAGTCCCGGACAGGGGAATCAGCCCCAGCATTTT	CASSPGQGNQPQHF
once	NA	TRBV7-7	TRBJ2-2	TGTGCTAGCAGCGCCCGGACAGGGAGGGGCACCGGGGAGCTGTTTTTT	CASSARTGRGTGELFF
NA	NA	TRBV4-3	TRBJ2-7	TGCGCCAGCAGCCAAGGTGCGGACAGTACCTACGAGCAGTACTTC	CASSQGADSTYEQYF
NA	NA	TRBV7-2	TRBJ2-5	TGTGCCAGCAGCCCCCCGGGAGTGGAGGAGACCCAGTACTTC	CASSPPGVEETQYF
NA	TRBD2	TRBV9	TRBJ2-7	TGTGCCAGCAGCCCTCGCGGGGGTAGGGAGCAGTACTTC	CASSPRGGREQYF
once	NA	TRBV7-9	TRBJ2-1	TGTGCCAGCAGCATACAGGGCAGTGAGCAGTTCTTC	CASSIQGSEQFF
NA	TRBD1	TRBV18	TRBJ1-2	TGTGCCAGCTCACCCGAGGGACAGGTCAGGTCCTATGGCTACACCTTC	CASSPEGQVRSYGYTF
NA	NA	TRBV4-2	TRBJ1-2	TGTGCCAGCAGCCAAGCGCGAGAATATGGCTACACCTTC	CASSQAREYGYTF
NA	NA	TRBV7-2	TRBJ1-4	TGTGCCAGCAGCTTTGGTCCGGGTGAAAAACTGTTTTTT	CASSFGPGEKLFF
NA	TRBD2	TRBV5-6	TRBJ2-5	TGTGCCAGCAGCTCGGGACTAATGGAGACCCAGTACTTC	CASSSGLMETQYF
NA	TRBD2	TRBV11-2	TRBJ2-3	TGTGCCAGCAGCCGCAACGCCGGGGGGGCAGATACGCAGTATTTT	CASSRNAGGADTQYF
NA	NA	TRBV3-1/TRBV3-2	TRBJ1-4	TGTGCCAGCAGCCAAGGAACAGGTTCTAATGAAAAACTGTTTTTT	CASSQGTGSNEKLFF
NA	NA	TRBV9	TRBJ2-7	TGTGCCAGCAGCGTAGGCGGGTCAGGATACGAGCAGTACTTC	CASSVGGSGYEQYF
NA	NA	TRBV7-2	TRBJ2-3	TGTGCCAGCAGCCAAGGCGGGCGTTTGGCCACAGATACGCAGTATTTT	CASSQGGRLATDTQYF
NA	TRBD1	TRBV5-6	TRBJ2-2	TGTGCCAGCAGCTTGGCAGGGGGTAAAGGGGAGCTGTTTTTT	CASSLAGGKGELFF
NA	NA	TRBV7-2	TRBJ2-1	TGTGCCAGCAGCTCAGCGCAGTTCTACAATGAGCAGTTCTTC	CASSSAQFYNEQFF
few	NA	TRBV6-2/TRBV6-3	TRBJ2-1	TGTGCCAGCAGTTACTCGATGACTGCAGGGAAGAATGAGCAGTTCTTC	CASSYSMTAGKNEQFF
NA	TRBD2	TRBV29-1	TRBJ2-4	TGCAGCGCCGGGCGGGGGAATTTTCAGTACTTC	CSAGRGNFQYF
NA	TRBD2	TRBV3-1/TRBV3-2	TRBJ2-1	TGTGCCAGCAGCCAGCCCGGGGGGGCCAATGAGCAGTTCTTC	CASSQPGGANEQFF
few	TRBD1	TRBV7-9	TRBJ1-2	TGTGCCAGCAGCAACTACAGGGGACCTCCGGGCGGGAACACCTTC	CASSNYRGPPGGNTF
NA	TRBD1	TRBV10-3	TRBJ2-7	TGTGCCATCACTTCCGGGACAGTCTCCTACGAGCAGTACTTC	CAITSGTVSYEQYF
NA	NA	TRBV3-1/TRBV3-2	TRBJ1-3	TGTGCCAGCAGCCAAGACAGGGTGGGTGGAAACACCATATATTTT	CASSQDRVGGNTIYF
NA	TRBD1	TRBV15	TRBJ2-4	TGTGCCACCAGCAGTGGGGACAGGGGACCCAAAAACATTCAGTACTTC	CATSSGDRGPKNIQYF
NA	NA	TRBV19	TRBJ1-6	TGTGCCACCCAGGGCCATAATTCACCCCTCCACTTT	CATQGHNSPLHF
few	NA	TRBV4-1	TRBJ1-5	TGCGCCAGCAGCCAAGTCATCGGGCAGCCCCAGCATTTT	CASSQVIGQPQHF
NA	NA	TRBV12-3/TRBV12-4	TRBJ1-2	TGTGCCAGTCCCGGTCCCTATGGCTACACCTTC	CASPGPYGYTF
NA	NA	TRBV9	TRBJ1-2	TGTGCCAGCAGCGACCTTGGTTTGGCCGGGACACTTTATGGCTACACCTTC	CASSDLGLAGTLYGYTF
NA	TRBD2	TRBV5-6	TRBJ2-5	TGTGCCAGCAGCCAAACTACTAGCGGGGGGTATCAAGAGACCCAGTACTTC	CASSQTTSGGYQETQYF
NA	NA	TRBV2	TRBJ1-1	TGTGCCAGCGGAGGGACCGGCACTGAAGCTTTCTTT	CASGGTGTEAFF
NA	NA	TRBV7-9	TRBJ1-5	TGTGCCAGCAGCCGGGGGGCCCGGGGGCACAATCAGCCCCAGCATTTT	CASSRGARGHNQPQHF
few	NA	TRBV11-3	TRBJ1-5	TGTGCCAGCAGCCCACAGGACAGTTTTTGTCAGCCCCAGCATTTT	CASSPQDSFCQPQHF
few	TRBD1	TRBV5-1	TRBJ2-1	TGCGCCAGCAGCCAACAGACAGGGGGCTACAATGAGCAGTTCTTC	CASSQQTGGYNEQFF